Each of the 2 T cell receptor beta chains below was sequenced from the same sample in a study of CD8+CD57+ T cells in acquired aplastic anemia. The template for TCR beta VDJ and CDR3 sequence profiling was genomic DNA. TCRdb re-called the reads with MiXCR, one entry per CDR3 protein. The profile shows roughly 200,000 distinct CDR3 sequences, over 55% of them singletons. Patients selected for sequencing had displayed CD8+CD57+ cell expansion by flow cytometry. The specimen was sorted CD4+, CD8+, or CD8+CD57+ T cells (not recorded which) from PBMCs. All receptors derive from a human donor with aplastic anemia.

This clonotype was picked up a small number of times. This chain links TRBV7-8 with TRBJ1-1; the D is unclear. The CDR3 covers 15 residues. Trimming removed 2 bases at V and 0 bases at J, with 10 bases between. Germline assignment: CDR1 SGHVS and CDR2 FQNEAQ. The CDR3 protein is CASSLPPGMNTEAFF. In DNA form, the CDR3 reads TGTGCCAGCAGCTTACCCCCAGGTATGAACACTGAAGCTTTCTTT.

Only one count was recorded for this clonotype. The chain is built from TRBV19 and TRBJ1-2, with D possibly being TRBD1 (6 bases). Germline assignment: CDR1 LNHDA and CDR2 SQIVND (reference sequence). V was shortened by 3 bases and J by 4 bases, with 9 bases between the two germline ends. The length of the CDR3 is 13 residues. CDR3 amino acids: CASSIGQFYGYTF. As DNA, the CDR3 is TGTGCCAGTAGTATTGGACAGTTCTATGGCTACACCTTC.